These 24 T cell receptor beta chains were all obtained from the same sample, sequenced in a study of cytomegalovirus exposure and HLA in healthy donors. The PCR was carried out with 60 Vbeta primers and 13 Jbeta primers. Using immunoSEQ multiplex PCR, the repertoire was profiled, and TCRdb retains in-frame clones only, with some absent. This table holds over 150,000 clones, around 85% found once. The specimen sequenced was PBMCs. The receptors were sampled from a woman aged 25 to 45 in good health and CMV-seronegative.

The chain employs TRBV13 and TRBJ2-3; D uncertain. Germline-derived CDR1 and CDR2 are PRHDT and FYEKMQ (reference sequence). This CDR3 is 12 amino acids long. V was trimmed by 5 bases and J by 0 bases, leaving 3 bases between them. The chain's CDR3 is CASSLSTDTQYF. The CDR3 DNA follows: TGTGCCAGCAGCCTCAGCACAGATACGCAGTATTTT.

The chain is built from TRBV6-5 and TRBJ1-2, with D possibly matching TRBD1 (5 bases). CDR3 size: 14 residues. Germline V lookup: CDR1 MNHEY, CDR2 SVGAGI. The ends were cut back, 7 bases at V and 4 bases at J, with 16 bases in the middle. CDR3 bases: TGTGCCAGCACCCCGTACAGGCCTGGCTATGGCTACACCTTC. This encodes CASTPYRPGYGYTF.

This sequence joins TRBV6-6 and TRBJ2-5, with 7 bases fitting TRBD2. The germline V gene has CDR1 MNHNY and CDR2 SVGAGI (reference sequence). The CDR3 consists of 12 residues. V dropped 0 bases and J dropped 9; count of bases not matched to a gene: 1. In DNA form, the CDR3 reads TGTGCCAGCAGTTACTCCCTAGCGGCCCAGTACTTC. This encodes CASSYSLAAQYF.

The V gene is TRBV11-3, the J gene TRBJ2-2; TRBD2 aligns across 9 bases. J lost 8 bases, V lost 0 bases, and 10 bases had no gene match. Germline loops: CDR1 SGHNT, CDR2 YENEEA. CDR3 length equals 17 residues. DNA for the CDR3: TGTGCCAGCAGCTTAGAAGGTGGCCTAGCGGGGTTTGGGGAGCTGTTTTTT. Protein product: CASSLEGGLAGFGELFF.

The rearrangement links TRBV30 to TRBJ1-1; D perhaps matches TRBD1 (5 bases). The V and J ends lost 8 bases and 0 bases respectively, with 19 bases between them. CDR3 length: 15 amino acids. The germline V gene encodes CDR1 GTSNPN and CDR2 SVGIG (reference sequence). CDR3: CAPPSVRGLNTEAFF. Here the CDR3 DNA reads TGTGCCCCCCCTTCGGTAAGGGGTTTGAACACTGAAGCTTTCTTT.

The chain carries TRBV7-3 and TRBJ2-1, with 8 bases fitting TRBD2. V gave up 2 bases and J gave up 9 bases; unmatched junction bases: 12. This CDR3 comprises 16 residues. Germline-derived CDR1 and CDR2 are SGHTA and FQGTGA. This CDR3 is CASSLGGAAGVGEQFF. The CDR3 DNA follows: TGTGCCAGCAGCTTAGGCGGGGCAGCGGGAGTTGGTGAGCAGTTCTTC.

The CDR3 nucleotides are TGCGCCAGCAGCTTGGCCTTGGGGGGAGCGAACACTGAAGCTTTCTTT. It yields the protein CASSLALGGANTEAFF. The chain uses TRBV5-1 and TRBJ1-1, with D possibly matching TRBD1 (5 bases). Looked up from germline, CDR1 is SGHRS and CDR2 is YFSETQ. This CDR3 spans 16 amino acids. Trimming stripped 0 bases from V and 1 base from J, with 13 bases between.

CDR3 in amino acids: CASSPFGEREQYF. The CDR3 region has the DNA TGTGCCAGCAGCCCCTTCGGCGAGAGGGAGCAGTACTTC. The V gene is TRBV7-7, the J gene TRBJ2-7; D uncertain. CDR3 length: 13 amino acids. Trimming cost V 5 bases and J 7 bases, with 15 bases left between them. The germline V gene has CDR1 SSHAT and CDR2 FNYEAQ (reference sequence).

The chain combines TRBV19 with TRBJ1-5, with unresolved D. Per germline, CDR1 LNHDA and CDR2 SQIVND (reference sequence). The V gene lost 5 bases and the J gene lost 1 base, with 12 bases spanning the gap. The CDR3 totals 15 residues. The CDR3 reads CASSPLLRSNQPQHF. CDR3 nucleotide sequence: TGTGCCAGTAGTCCCCTCCTCAGAAGCAATCAGCCCCAGCATTTT. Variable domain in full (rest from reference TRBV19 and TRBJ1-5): DGGITQSPKYLFRKEGQNVTLSCEQNLNHDAMYWYRQDPGQGLRLIYYSQIVNDFQKGDIAEGYSVSREKKESFPLTVTSAQKNPTAFYLCASSPLLRSNQPQHFGDGTRLSIL.

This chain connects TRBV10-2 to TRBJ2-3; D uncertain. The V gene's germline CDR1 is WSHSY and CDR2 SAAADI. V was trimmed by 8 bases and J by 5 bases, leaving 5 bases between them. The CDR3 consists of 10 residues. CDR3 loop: CASGRDTQYF. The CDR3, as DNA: TGCGCCAGCGGGCGAGATACGCAGTATTTT.

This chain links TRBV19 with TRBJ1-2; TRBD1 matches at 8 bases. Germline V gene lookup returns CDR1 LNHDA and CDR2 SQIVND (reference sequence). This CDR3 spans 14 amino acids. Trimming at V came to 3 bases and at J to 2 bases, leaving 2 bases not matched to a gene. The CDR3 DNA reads TGTGCCAGTAGTATCGGACAGGGAAACTATGGCTACACCTTC. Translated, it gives CASSIGQGNYGYTF.

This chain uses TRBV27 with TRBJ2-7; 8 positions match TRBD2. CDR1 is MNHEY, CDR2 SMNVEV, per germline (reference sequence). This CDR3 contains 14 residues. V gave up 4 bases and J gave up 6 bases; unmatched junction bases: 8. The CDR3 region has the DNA TGTGCCAGCAGTTCCGGGACTAGTGGGCGCGAGCAGTACTTC. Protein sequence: CASSSGTSGREQYF.

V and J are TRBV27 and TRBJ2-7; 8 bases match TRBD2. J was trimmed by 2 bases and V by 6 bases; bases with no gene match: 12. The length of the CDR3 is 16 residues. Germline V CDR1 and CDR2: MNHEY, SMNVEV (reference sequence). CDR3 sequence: CASRTPAREAPYEQYF. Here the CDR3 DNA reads TGTGCCAGCAGGACCCCAGCGCGGGAGGCTCCCTACGAGCAGTACTTC.

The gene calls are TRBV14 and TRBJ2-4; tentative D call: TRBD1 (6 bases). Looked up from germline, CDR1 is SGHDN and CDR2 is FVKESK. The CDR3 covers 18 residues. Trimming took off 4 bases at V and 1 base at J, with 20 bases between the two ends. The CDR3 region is CASSRETGTLGAKNIQYF. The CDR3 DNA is TGTGCCAGCAGCCGAGAGACAGGAACCTTAGGGGCCAAAAACATTCAGTACTTC. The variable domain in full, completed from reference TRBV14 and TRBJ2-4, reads EAGVTQFPSHSVIEKGQTVTLRCDPISGHDNLYWYRRVMGKEIKFLLHFVKESKQDESGMPNNRFLAERTGGTYSTLKVQPAELEDSGVYFCASSRETGTLGAKNIQYFGAGTRLSVL.

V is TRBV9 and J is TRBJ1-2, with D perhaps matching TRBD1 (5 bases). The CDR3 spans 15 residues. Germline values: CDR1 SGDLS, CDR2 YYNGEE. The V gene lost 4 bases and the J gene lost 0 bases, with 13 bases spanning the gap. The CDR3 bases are TGTGCCAGCAGCCCCACCGGGGGGTCTAACTATGGCTACACCTTC. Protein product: CASSPTGGSNYGYTF.

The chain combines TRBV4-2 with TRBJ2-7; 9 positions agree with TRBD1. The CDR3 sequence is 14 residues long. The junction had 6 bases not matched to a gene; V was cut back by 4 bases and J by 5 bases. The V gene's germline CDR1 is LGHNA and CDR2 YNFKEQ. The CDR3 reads CASSPRDREHEQYF. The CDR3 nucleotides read TGTGCCAGCAGCCCCCGGGACAGGGAACACGAGCAGTACTTC.

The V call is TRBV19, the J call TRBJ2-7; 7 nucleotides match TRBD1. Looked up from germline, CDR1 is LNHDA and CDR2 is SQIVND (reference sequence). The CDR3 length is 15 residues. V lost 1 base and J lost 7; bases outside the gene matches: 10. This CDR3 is CASSIGRTGSGEQYF. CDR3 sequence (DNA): TGTGCCAGTAGTATAGGACGGACAGGCTCGGGAGAGCAGTACTTC.

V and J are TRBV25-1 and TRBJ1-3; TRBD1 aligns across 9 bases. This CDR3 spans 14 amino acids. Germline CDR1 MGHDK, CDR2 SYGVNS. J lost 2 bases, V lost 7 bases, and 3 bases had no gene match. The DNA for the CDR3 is TGTGCCAGCACTGGGACAGGGACTGGAAACACCATATATTTT. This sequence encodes CASTGTGTGNTIYF.

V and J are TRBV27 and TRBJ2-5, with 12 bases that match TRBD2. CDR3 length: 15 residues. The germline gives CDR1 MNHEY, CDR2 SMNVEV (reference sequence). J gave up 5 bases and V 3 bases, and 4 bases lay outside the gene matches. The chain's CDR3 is CASSFGLAGRETQYF. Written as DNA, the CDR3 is TGTGCCAGCAGTTTCGGACTAGCGGGGAGGGAGACCCAGTACTTC.

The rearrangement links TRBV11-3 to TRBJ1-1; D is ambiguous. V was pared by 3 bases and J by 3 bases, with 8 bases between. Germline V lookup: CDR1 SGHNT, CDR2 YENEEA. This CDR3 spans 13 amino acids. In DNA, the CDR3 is TGTGCCAGCAGCTTTCTCCCCTACACTGAAGCTTTCTTT. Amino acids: CASSFLPYTEAFF. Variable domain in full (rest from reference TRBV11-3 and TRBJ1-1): EAGVVQSPRYKIIEKKQPVAFWCNPISGHNTLYWYLQNLGQGPELLIRYENEEAVDDSQLPKDRFSAERLKGVDSTLKIQPAELGDSAVYLCASSFLPYTEAFFGQGTRLTVV.

The CDR3 spells CASSLLRPRDRYTEAFF. In nucleotides, the CDR3 is TGTGCCAGCAGTTTATTGCGTCCCCGGGACAGGTACACTGAAGCTTTCTTT. The chain has TRBV28 and TRBJ1-1; 8 bases are a match to TRBD1. The CDR3 is made up of 17 amino acids. V lost 1 base and J lost 3; bases outside the gene matches: 10. Germline assignment: CDR1 MDHEN and CDR2 SYDVKM.

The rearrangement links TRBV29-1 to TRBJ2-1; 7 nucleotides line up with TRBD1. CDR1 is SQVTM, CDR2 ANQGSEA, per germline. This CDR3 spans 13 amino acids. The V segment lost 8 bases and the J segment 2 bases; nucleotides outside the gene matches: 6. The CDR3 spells CSYRDRTYNEQFF. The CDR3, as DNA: TGCAGCTACCGGGACAGAACCTACAATGAGCAGTTCTTC.

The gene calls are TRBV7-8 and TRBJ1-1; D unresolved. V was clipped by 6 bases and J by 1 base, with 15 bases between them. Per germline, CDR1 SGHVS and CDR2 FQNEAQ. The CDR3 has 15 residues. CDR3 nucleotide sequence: TGTGCCAGCAGTGGGTCGGCGGCCGGGAACACTGAAGCTTTCTTT. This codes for CASSGSAAGNTEAFF.

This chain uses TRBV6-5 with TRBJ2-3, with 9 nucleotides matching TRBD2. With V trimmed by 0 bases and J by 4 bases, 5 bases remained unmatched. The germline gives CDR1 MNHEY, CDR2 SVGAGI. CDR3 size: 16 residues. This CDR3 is CASSYSSSGSPDTQYF. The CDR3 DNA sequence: TGTGCCAGCAGTTACTCAAGTAGCGGGAGTCCAGATACGCAGTATTTT.